Each of the 30 T cell receptor beta chains below was sequenced from the same sample in a study of blood T cell repertoires in COVID-19. Clones were sequenced by immunoSEQ multiplex PCR, and TCRdb holds only the in-frame ones, with some missing. Here the sample spans 400,000 or so clones, over 85% being singletons. The sample consisted of peripheral blood. These receptors all come from a man between 18 and 29 years old with COVID-19, enrolled during active disease.

This chain joins TRBV3-1 (or the pseudogene TRBV3-2) and TRBJ1-1, with D possibly being TRBD1 (6 bases). Germline assignment: CDR1 LGHDT and CDR2 YNNKEL (reference sequence). This CDR3 region has 15 residues. Trimming cost V 2 bases and J 11 bases, with 21 bases left between them. This CDR3 is CASSQPPPRDKQAFF. CDR3 nucleotides: TGTGCCAGCAGCCAACCACCCCCCCGGGACAAGCAGGCTTTCTTT.

The rearrangement joins TRBV20-1 to TRBJ2-1; no clear D. Germline V gene lookup returns CDR1 DFQATT and CDR2 SNEGSKA (reference sequence). The CDR3 is made up of 11 amino acids. V lost 7 bases to trimming and J lost 0 bases, with 4 bases between them. The CDR3 sequence: CSGASYNEQFF. The CDR3 DNA reads TGCAGTGGGGCCTCCTACAATGAGCAGTTCTTC.

V and J are TRBV7-3 and TRBJ2-3, with D perhaps TRBD2 (6 bases). Germline V gene data show CDR1 as SGHTA and CDR2 as FQGTGA. The V gene lost 1 base and the J gene lost 1 base, with 6 bases spanning the gap. The length of the CDR3 is 14 residues. The CDR3 sequence is CASSLSGGTDTQYF. CDR3 in DNA: TGTGCCAGCAGCTTAAGCGGGGGCACAGATACGCAGTATTTT.

The chain employs TRBV7-9 and TRBJ1-4; D call uncertain. The CDR3 consists of 13 residues. CDR1 and CDR2 (germline): SEHNR, FQNEAQ (reference sequence). V dropped 5 bases and J dropped 7 bases, with 11 bases sitting between them. The CDR3 protein is CASSLGGSEKLFF. DNA for the CDR3: TGTGCCAGCAGCCTAGGAGGGAGTGAAAAACTGTTTTTT.

This chain joins TRBV5-5 and TRBJ1-5, with 7 bases lining up with TRBD1. Germline V lookup: CDR1 SGHKS, CDR2 YYEKEE (reference sequence). Trimming took 0 bases from V and 6 from J; bases not matched to a gene: 3. The CDR3 is made up of 14 amino acids. Here the CDR3 reads CASSLGQGVQPQHF. CDR3 bases: TGTGCCAGCAGCTTGGGACAGGGAGTTCAGCCCCAGCATTTT.

V and J are TRBV19 and TRBJ2-6, with D maybe TRBD1 (6 bases). V lost 3 bases and J 3 bases, leaving 15 bases between the germline ends. From germline, CDR1 is LNHDA and CDR2 SQIVND (reference sequence). The CDR3 consists of 17 residues. The CDR3: CASSMIGRGGGANVLTF. The CDR3 DNA reads TGTGCCAGTAGTATGATCGGCAGGGGCGGTGGGGCCAACGTCCTGACTTTC.

This sequence joins TRBV4-1 and TRBJ1-1; possibly TRBD1 for D (5 bases). Trimming shortened V by 0 bases and J by 5 bases, and 10 bases separated the two germline ends. CDR3 size: 14 residues. Germline assignment: CDR1 MGHRA and CDR2 YSYEKL. The CDR3 is CASSQDRVDTEAFF. DNA for the CDR3: TGCGCCAGCAGCCAAGACAGGGTGGATACTGAAGCTTTCTTT.

V usage is TRBV6-6 and J usage is TRBJ1-3, with D possibly being TRBD1 (6 bases). Germline CDR1 reads MNHNY; CDR2 reads SVGAGI (reference sequence). This CDR3 has 15 residues. V dropped 6 bases and J dropped 0 bases, with 12 bases sitting between them. The CDR3 reads CASRTGYGSGNTIYF. The CDR3 bases are TGTGCCAGCAGGACAGGATATGGCTCTGGAAACACCATATATTTT.

The chain links TRBV3-1 (or the pseudogene TRBV3-2) to TRBJ2-1, with 11 bases identical to TRBD2. The V and J ends lost 2 bases and 9 bases, in that order; junction bases with no gene match: 3. Germline-derived CDR1 and CDR2 are LGHDT and YNNKEL (reference sequence). The CDR3 spans 14 residues. In DNA, the CDR3 is TGTGCCAGCAGCCAAAGACTAGCGGGACGTGAGCAGTTCTTC. It yields the protein CASSQRLAGREQFF.

V is TRBV12-5 and J is TRBJ2-2, with TRBD2 matching over 10 bases. CDR3 length equals 19 residues. Germline CDR1 is LGHNT and CDR2 is FRNRAP. Trimming at V came to 1 base and at J to 0 bases, leaving 8 bases not matched to a gene. CDR3 protein: CASGLATSGTSANTGELFF. The CDR3, as DNA: TGTGCTAGTGGTTTGGCAACAAGTGGGACTAGCGCGAACACCGGGGAGCTGTTTTTT.

This clone is a singleton in its sample. V and J are TRBV5-1 and TRBJ1-2; tentative D call: TRBD1 (5 bases). Trimming shortened V by 3 bases and J by 6 bases, and 9 bases separated the two germline ends. There are 12 residues in the CDR3. Germline V gives CDR1 SGHRS, CDR2 YFSETQ. The CDR3 reads CASSSAGDGYTF. The DNA of the CDR3 is TGCGCCAGCAGCTCGGCGGGGGATGGCTACACCTTC.

This clone was seen only once. This chain connects TRBV24-1 to TRBJ2-2, with D possibly TRBD1 on 6 matching bases. The CDR3 extends over 15 amino acids. Trimming removed 5 bases from V and 5 bases from J, with 14 bases in between. Germline CDR1 reads KGHDR; CDR2 reads SFDVKD. CDR3 coding DNA: TGTGCCACCAGTGTATCCAGGGGTGGAACCGGGGAGCTGTTTTTT. Translated: CATSVSRGGTGELFF.

V usage is TRBV7-3 and J usage is TRBJ1-2; 7 nucleotides match TRBD1. V trimming: 3 bases; J trimming: 4 bases; junction bases outside the gene matches: 14. Germline V gene sequence: CDR1 SGHTA, CDR2 FQGTGA. The CDR3 runs 17 residues. CDR3 nucleotide sequence: TGTGCCAGCAGCTTGACAGGGAAAGGAGAGGGGGCCTATGGCTACACCTTC. Its translation is CASSLTGKGEGAYGYTF.

This clone was counted once. The chain couples TRBV30 to TRBJ1-1, with TRBD1 matching 12 bases. Trimming cost V 0 bases and J 4 bases; bases outside gene matches: 9. Germline V gene lookup returns CDR1 GTSNPN and CDR2 SVGIG (reference sequence). The CDR3 is 17 residues long. The CDR3 region has the DNA TGTGCCTGGAGTGTGGGGACAGGGGGCCTCATACGCACTGAAGCTTTCTTT. Translated, it gives CAWSVGTGGLIRTEAFF.

V and J are TRBV18 and TRBJ1-3; 8 bases fit TRBD1. From germline, CDR1 is KGHSH and CDR2 LQKENI. The V and J ends lost 3 bases and 0 bases, in that order; junction bases with no gene match: 7. The CDR3 consists of 17 residues. The CDR3 loop reads CASSPVTGGASGNTIYF. The CDR3 DNA follows: TGTGCCAGCTCACCCGTTACAGGGGGGGCCTCTGGAAACACCATATATTTT.

The V gene is TRBV4-1, the J gene TRBJ2-3; possible D gene TRBD2, 5 bases. Germline CDR1 MGHRA, CDR2 YSYEKL. Trimming shortened V by 0 bases and J by 4 bases, and 17 bases separated the two germline ends. This CDR3 is built from 17 residues. This CDR3 is CASSQDWSRGNADTQYF. CDR3 bases: TGCGCCAGCAGCCAAGATTGGAGTCGGGGAAATGCAGATACGCAGTATTTT.

V and J are TRBV5-1 and TRBJ1-3; D gene uncertain. Trimming removed 0 bases at V and 4 bases at J, with 14 bases between. CDR1 is SGHRS, CDR2 YFSETQ, per germline. CDR3 length: 16 residues. CDR3 loop: CASSLAARVSGNTIYF. The CDR3 DNA is TGCGCCAGCAGCTTGGCTGCTCGGGTCTCGGGAAACACCATATATTTT.

The V gene is TRBV15, the J gene TRBJ1-6; 10 nucleotides agree with TRBD1. Germline CDR1 is LNHNV and CDR2 is YYDKDF (reference sequence). The CDR3 spans 13 residues. V lost 9 bases, J lost 7 bases, and 3 bases stayed unmatched. This CDR3 reads CATRDRGNSPLHF. CDR3 in DNA: TGTGCCACGAGGGACAGGGGAAATTCACCCCTCCACTTT.

The CDR3 DNA sequence: TGTGCCTGGAGTGCGACTAGCGGGAAATCCAATGAGCAGTTCTTC. Encoded protein: CAWSATSGKSNEQFF. The chain has TRBV30 and TRBJ2-1; 11 nucleotides line up with TRBD2. Trimming at V came to 1 base and at J to 6 bases, leaving 5 bases not matched to a gene. The CDR3 contains 15 residues. Germline CDR1 GTSNPN, CDR2 SVGIG (reference sequence).

The chain is built from TRBV9 and TRBJ2-5, with TRBD2 identical over 10 bases. This CDR3 has 16 residues. Per the germline V gene, CDR1 is SGDLS and CDR2 is YYNGEE. V was clipped by 0 bases and J by 2 bases; unmatched bases: 4. CDR3 sequence (DNA): TGTGCCAGCAGCGTAGCAGGAGCGGGGGGGCAAGAGACCCAGTACTTC. Protein product: CASSVAGAGGQETQYF.

This chain connects TRBV10-3 to TRBJ2-7; 8 nucleotides match TRBD2. Germline trimming cut 3 bases from V and 6 bases from J; bases unmatched to any gene: 7. This CDR3 spans 14 amino acids. Germline V gene data show CDR1 as ENHRY and CDR2 as SYGVKD. CDR3 sequence (DNA): TGTGCCATCAGTGATTCGGCGGGAGGTGCCGAGCAGTACTTC. Encoded protein: CAISDSAGGAEQYF.

This clone appeared a few times. The chain uses TRBV2 and TRBJ2-7; D remains ambiguous. V was trimmed by 8 bases and J by 3 bases, leaving 8 bases between them. The CDR3 consists of 11 residues. Germline V gene lookup returns CDR1 SNHLY and CDR2 FYNNEI. The CDR3 is CASGLGYEQYF. Written as DNA, the CDR3 is TGTGCCAGCGGGCTGGGCTACGAGCAGTACTTC. Full variable domain (missing parts from reference TRBV2 and TRBJ2-7): EPEVTQTPSHQVTQMGQEVILRCVPISNHLYFYWYRQILGQKVEFLVSFYNNEISEKSEIFDDQFSVERPDGSNFTLKIRSTKLEDSAMYFCASGLGYEQYFGPGTRLTVT.

The rearrangement uses TRBV3-1 (or the pseudogene TRBV3-2) and TRBJ2-7; TRBD2 matches at 11 bases. This CDR3 is built from 15 residues. Germline loops: CDR1 LGHDT, CDR2 YNNKEL (reference sequence). V gave up 3 bases and J gave up 2 bases; unmatched junction bases: 3. CDR3 amino acids: CASSQGLADTYEQYF. CDR3 sequence (DNA): TGTGCCAGCAGCCAGGGACTAGCGGACACCTACGAGCAGTACTTC.

V usage is TRBV19 and J usage is TRBJ2-7, with 9 bases lining up with TRBD1. V was pared by 2 bases and J by 2 bases, with 7 bases of the junction left unmatched. This CDR3 is built from 16 residues. Germline values: CDR1 LNHDA, CDR2 SQIVND (reference sequence). CDR3 amino acids: CASSITGTGFPYEQYF. Here the CDR3 DNA reads TGTGCCAGTAGTATAACCGGGACAGGGTTCCCCTACGAGCAGTACTTC.

On this clone itself: A junction boundary mismatches the germline segment, possibly from a read error. J is TRBJ2-2 and V is TRBV19; 8 nucleotides match TRBD1. CDR3 size: 16 residues. Germline CDR1 and CDR2: LNHDA and SQIVND (reference sequence). Here the CDR3 DNA reads TGTGCCAGTAGAATAGGACAGGGTAGTAGGACCGGGGAGCTGTTTTTT. Amino acids: CASRIGQGSRTGELFF.

CDR3 residues: CASSFLSGRVNEQFF. The DNA of the CDR3 is TGTGCCAGCAGTTTTCTTAGCGGGAGGGTTAATGAGCAGTTCTTC. The rearrangement links TRBV27 to TRBJ2-1, with 11 bases identical to TRBD2. In germline, CDR1 is MNHEY, CDR2 SMNVEV (reference sequence). The CDR3 consists of 15 residues. V shed 3 bases, J shed 7 bases, and the junction held 5 bases outside the gene matches.

The chain joins TRBV6-1 to TRBJ2-7; no clear D. Germline CDR1 reads MNHNS; CDR2 reads SASEGT. Trimming pared 3 bases from V and 0 bases from J, leaving 9 bases between. The CDR3 is made up of 14 amino acids. This CDR3 is CASSESLSSYEQYF. The CDR3 nucleotides read TGTGCCAGCAGTGAGTCGTTGAGCTCCTACGAGCAGTACTTC.

This chain connects TRBV7-9 to TRBJ1-4; 9 bases line up with TRBD1. Germline V CDR1 and CDR2: SEHNR, FQNEAQ (reference sequence). Losses at the gene ends were 4 bases for V and 8 bases for J; bases not matched to a gene: 8. The CDR3 has 15 amino acids. CDR3 residues: CASSSVQGAWEKLFF. In DNA form, the CDR3 reads TGTGCCAGCAGCTCGGTACAGGGGGCTTGGGAAAAACTGTTTTTT.

The chain employs TRBV7-9 and TRBJ2-7, with D tentatively TRBD2 (6 bases). The CDR3 runs to 16 residues. Trimming removed 1 base from V and 0 bases from J, with 13 bases in between. CDR1 and CDR2 from the germline V gene are SEHNR and FQNEAQ (reference sequence). The chain's CDR3 is CASSLEGTGTSYEQYF. The CDR3 coding sequence is TGTGCCAGCAGCTTAGAGGGGACTGGGACCTCCTACGAGCAGTACTTC.

This CDR3 is CATSRGLIVSTEAFF. In DNA form, the CDR3 reads TGTGCCACCAGCAGAGGATTGATAGTAAGCACTGAAGCTTTCTTT. The V call is TRBV15, the J call TRBJ1-1; D remains unclear. The V end was cut by 1 base, the J end by 4 bases, with 13 bases between. Germline V CDR1 and CDR2: LNHNV, YYDKDF (reference sequence). The CDR3 spans 15 residues.